The 24 T cell receptor beta chains below come from one sample, sequenced in a study of blood T cell repertoires in COVID-19. Libraries were prepared by immunoSEQ multiplex PCR; TCRdb keeps only in-frame clonotypes and omits some of them. The top ten hold approximately 1.5% of the sample, which has 63,000 or so clones, approximately 90% seen once. Sequencing was done on a sample of peripheral blood. The receptors derive from a human donor in a cohort sampled during active COVID-19.

This clone occurred once. The chain employs TRBV29-1 and TRBJ2-3; tentative D call: TRBD2 (5 bases). Trimming removed 3 bases at V and 0 bases at J, with 19 bases between. Germline CDR1 SQVTM, CDR2 ANQGSEA. The CDR3 has 17 amino acids. In nucleotides, the CDR3 is TGCAGCGTTGAGGCAAAGCTCGGAGGCGCTAGCACAGATACGCAGTATTTT. Its translation is CSVEAKLGGASTDTQYF.

The rearrangement joins TRBV5-4 to TRBJ1-2; D is ambiguous. Germline-derived CDR1 and CDR2 are SGHNT and YYREEE (reference sequence). Trimming pared 0 bases from V and 3 bases from J, leaving 6 bases between. The CDR3 contains 13 residues. As DNA, the CDR3 is TGTGCCAGCAGCTTGGATCGGGACTATGGCTACACCTTC. Its translation is CASSLDRDYGYTF.

The chain recombines TRBV7-6 with TRBJ2-3, with TRBD1 identical over 11 bases. Losses at the gene ends were 4 bases for V and 6 bases for J; bases not matched to a gene: 12. Germline lookup yields CDR1 SGHVS and CDR2 FNYEAQ. The CDR3 contains 17 residues. The CDR3 nucleotides are TGTGCCAGCAGCTCCCGGGACAGGGGGGTTGGCGGTGATACGCAGTATTTT. Protein: CASSSRDRGVGGDTQYF.

This chain connects TRBV6-1 to TRBJ2-2, with unresolved D. This CDR3 region has 13 residues. CDR1 is MNHNS and CDR2 is SASEGT in the germline V gene. The V end was cut by 3 bases, the J end by 5 bases, with 7 bases between. The CDR3 region is CASSELETGELFF. The CDR3 DNA follows: TGTGCCAGCAGTGAGTTAGAAACCGGGGAGCTGTTTTTT.

The chain links TRBV21-1 to TRBJ1-1. TRBV21-1 is recorded as a pseudogene. The CDR3 length is 14 residues. This chain's CDR3 is CASSNRVGVGEAFF. The CDR3 nucleotides read TGTGCCAGCAGCAATAGAGTCGGGGTAGGGGAAGCTTTCTTT.

The V call is TRBV7-3, the J call TRBJ2-1; maybe TRBD2 (6 bases). V was pared by 5 bases and J by 9 bases, with 14 bases between. Germline V CDR1 and CDR2: SGHTA, FQGTGA. The CDR3 runs 13 residues. CDR3 coding DNA: TGTGCCAGCAGCCCCTTTGTGGGGGGTGAGCAGTTCTTC. Residues: CASSPFVGGEQFF.

The V and J genes are TRBV18 and TRBJ2-5; maybe TRBD2 (5 bases). Germline CDR1 reads KGHSH; CDR2 reads LQKENI. This CDR3 region has 17 residues. V lost 3 bases to trimming and J lost 0 bases, with 17 bases between them. In DNA form, the CDR3 reads TGTGCCAGCTCACCCCTCCTCGAGGGCAACAACCAAGAGACCCAGTACTTC. Amino acid sequence: CASSPLLEGNNQETQYF.

The rearrangement uses TRBV14 and TRBJ2-1, with 10 bases fitting TRBD1. CDR1 is SGHDN, CDR2 FVKESK, per germline. J lost 4 bases, V lost 4 bases, and 13 bases had no gene match. The CDR3 covers 18 residues. CDR3 sequence (DNA): TGTGCCAGCAGCCCAGACAGGGGGCGATCCCCCTTTTACAATGAGCAGTTCTTC. Protein sequence: CASSPDRGRSPFYNEQFF.

This rearrangement joins TRBV24-1 to TRBJ1-2, with D unresolved. The CDR3 contains 13 residues. V lost 4 bases and J lost 4, with 9 bases in between. The germline V gene encodes CDR1 KGHDR and CDR2 SFDVKD. The chain's CDR3 is CATSDHGIYGYTF. In DNA, the CDR3 is TGTGCCACCAGTGACCACGGGATCTATGGCTACACCTTC.

The V call is TRBV10-3, the J call TRBJ2-3, with TRBD1 matching 7 bases. The trim removed 6 bases at V and 1 base at J, leaving 7 bases unmatched. Germline CDR1 ENHRY, CDR2 SYGVKD. The CDR3 totals 15 residues. CDR3 DNA: TGTGCCATCAGCCCTCGAGGGGGCGGCACAGATACGCAGTATTTT. This sequence encodes CAISPRGGGTDTQYF.

The J gene is TRBJ2-2, the V gene TRBV3-1 (or the pseudogene TRBV3-2); a possible D gene is TRBD2 (6 bases). The V and J ends lost 0 bases and 1 base respectively, with 24 bases between them. The germline gives CDR1 LGHDT, CDR2 YNNKEL (reference sequence). The CDR3 runs 21 residues. CDR3 amino acids: CASSQDSVGFRGIRNTGELFF. In DNA form, the CDR3 reads TGTGCCAGCAGCCAAGACTCGGTTGGCTTTCGGGGGATCCGGAACACCGGGGAGCTGTTTTTT.

The chain links TRBV3-1 (or the pseudogene TRBV3-2) to TRBJ2-5; TRBD2 aligns across 7 bases. The CDR3 loop spans 16 amino acids. Losses at the gene ends were 3 bases for V and 5 bases for J; bases not matched to a gene: 12. Germline V lookup: CDR1 LGHDT, CDR2 YNNKEL (reference sequence). CDR3 bases: TGTGCCAGCAGCCACATCGGGAGGATACGCGGGGAGACCCAGTACTTC. Its protein product is CASSHIGRIRGETQYF.

The V and J genes are TRBV5-1 and TRBJ2-5, with D perhaps TRBD1 (6 bases). V lost 0 bases to trimming and J lost 2 bases, with 14 bases between them. This CDR3 contains 16 residues. In germline, CDR1 is SGHRS, CDR2 YFSETQ. CDR3 nucleotide sequence: TGCGCCAGCAGCTTGGAAGGGACATCTCGGCAAGAGACCCAGTACTTC. Its protein is CASSLEGTSRQETQYF.

The chain is built from TRBV5-1 and TRBJ2-3, with 7 bases fitting TRBD2. The germline gives CDR1 SGHRS, CDR2 YFSETQ. The CDR3 runs to 17 residues. The trim removed 4 bases at V and 6 bases at J, leaving 17 bases unmatched. The CDR3 sequence: CASSPRATSVGADTQYF. The DNA of the CDR3 is TGCGCCAGCAGCCCACGTGCCACTAGCGTTGGGGCGGATACGCAGTATTTT.

This chain connects TRBV11-3 to TRBJ2-7; 7 bases map to TRBD1. CDR3 length equals 13 residues. Germline CDR1 SGHNT, CDR2 YENEEA. Losses at the gene ends were 3 bases for V and 4 bases for J; bases not matched to a gene: 3. This chain's CDR3 is CASSLYRGYEQYV. CDR3 sequence (DNA): TGTGCCAGCAGCTTGTACAGGGGTTACGAGCAGTACGTC.

The V gene is TRBV7-9, the J gene TRBJ2-2, with a tentative D call TRBD1 (6 bases). The germline gives CDR1 SEHNR, CDR2 FQNEAQ (reference sequence). Trimming removed 5 bases at V and 8 bases at J, with 9 bases between. The CDR3 has 12 residues. The CDR3 DNA follows: TGTGCCAGCAGCCTACAGGGTGGGGAGCTGTTTTTT. Protein sequence: CASSLQGGELFF.

The chain joins TRBV4-2 to TRBJ2-3, with D perhaps TRBD2 (6 bases). V was pared by 1 base and J by 0 bases, with 8 bases between. The CDR3 covers 15 residues. Germline lookup yields CDR1 LGHNA and CDR2 YNFKEQ. CDR3 in amino acids: CASSQGEASTDTQYF. CDR3 DNA: TGTGCCAGCAGCCAAGGGGAGGCGAGCACAGATACGCAGTATTTT.

In its sample, this clone was seen once. J is TRBJ2-2 and V is TRBV19; TRBD2 aligns across 10 bases. Germline V lookup: CDR1 LNHDA, CDR2 SQIVND (reference sequence). After removal of 3 bases from V and 9 bases from J, the junction contained 10 bases not matched to a gene. This CDR3 region has 16 residues. CDR3 residues: CASSMPSGSVERELFF. CDR3 DNA: TGTGCCAGTAGTATGCCTAGCGGGAGTGTTGAAAGGGAGCTGTTTTTT.

V gene TRBV6-2 or TRBV6-3 combines with J gene TRBJ2-4, with 7 nucleotides matching TRBD2. The V and J ends lost 2 bases and 3 bases, in that order; junction bases with no gene match: 4. CDR1 and CDR2 (germline): MNHEY, SVGEGT. The CDR3 extends over 15 amino acids. The CDR3 DNA reads as TGTGCCAGCAGTTACAGCGGGAATATCAAAAACATTCAGTACTTC. Translation: CASSYSGNIKNIQYF.

This chain joins TRBV2 and TRBJ2-5; D unresolved. This CDR3 has 11 residues. The germline gives CDR1 SNHLY, CDR2 FYNNEI. The V end lost 9 bases, the J end lost 2 bases, and 7 bases lay between the germline ends. The CDR3, as DNA: TGTGCCAGTGGCAGACAAGAGACCCAGTACTTC. Its protein product is CASGRQETQYF.

V is TRBV5-6 and J is TRBJ2-5; 8 bases align to TRBD1. Germline V gene lookup returns CDR1 SGHDT and CDR2 YYEEEE. The ends lost 4 bases at V and 5 bases at J; junction bases unmatched: 7. The CDR3 is 14 residues long. The CDR3, as DNA: TGTGCCAGCAGCCGGACAGGGAGTGGGGAGACCCAGTACTTC. Protein sequence: CASSRTGSGETQYF.

The chain is built from TRBV12-5 and TRBJ2-4, with 9 nucleotides matching TRBD1. Germline V gene lookup returns CDR1 LGHNT and CDR2 FRNRAP. V lost 5 bases, J lost 3 bases, and 11 bases stayed unmatched. The CDR3 has 17 amino acids. The CDR3 region is CASGPGQGKVDKNIQYF. In nucleotides, the CDR3 is TGTGCTAGTGGTCCAGGACAGGGGAAGGTTGACAAAAACATTCAGTACTTC. The whole variable domain, filled in from reference TRBV12-5 and TRBJ2-4, reads DARVTQTPRHKVTEMGQEVTMRCQPILGHNTVFWYRQTMMQGLELLAYFRNRAPLDDSGMPKDRFSAEMPDATLATLKIQPSEPRDSAVYFCASGPGQGKVDKNIQYFGAGTRLSVL.

V and J are TRBV11-3 and TRBJ1-2, with TRBD1 matching over 8 bases. J was trimmed by 8 bases and V by 5 bases; bases with no gene match: 22. Looked up from germline, CDR1 is SGHNT and CDR2 is YENEEA. This CDR3 spans 18 amino acids. CDR3 nucleotide sequence: TGTGCCAGCAGCAGCGACGGGACAGGAACCTTCGGAGGGATGGGCTACACCTTC. As protein: CASSSDGTGTFGGMGYTF. The full variable domain, rest sourced from reference TRBV11-3 and TRBJ1-2, is EAGVVQSPRYKIIEKKQPVAFWCNPISGHNTLYWYLQNLGQGPELLIRYENEEAVDDSQLPKDRFSAERLKGVDSTLKIQPAELGDSAVYLCASSSDGTGTFGGMGYTFGSGTRLTVV.

This chain uses TRBV10-3 with TRBJ1-2; D remains unclear. Germline V gives CDR1 ENHRY, CDR2 SYGVKD. The CDR3 is made up of 16 amino acids. V was clipped by 0 bases and J by 3 bases, with 14 bases between them. The CDR3 coding sequence is TGTGCCATCAGTGAGTCTTTTTATCGGGGAGACTATGGCTACACCTTC. It specifies CAISESFYRGDYGYTF.